The sequence of this TCR beta chain was determined in a study of regulatory T cells in long-lasting Graves disease (dated by TCRdb to the early 2020s). About the study as a whole: In the newly diagnosed Graves' disease group, patients had been taking antithyroid drugs for less than 3 months. Peripheral blood TCR sequencing and RNA sequencing compared persistent Graves' disease patients with newly diagnosed Graves' disease patients. The study took place in China and was registered as a clinical trial. TCR sequencing covered roughly 13 persistent and some 20 newly diagnosed Graves' disease patients, some 33 samples in total.

Overall results and qualifications from the work: Sequencing and analysis were restricted to the TCR beta chain. Peripheral blood alone was examined, since thyroid tissue, which constituted the primary lesion, could not be accessed. As a limitation, the authors acknowledged that the small sample size may reduce accuracy. More public clonotypes were shared among persistent patients (around 2,600) than among newly diagnosed patients (approximately 930). Persistent disease showed preferential use of TRBV28, TRBJ1-2 and TRBJ2-5, whereas newly diagnosed disease favored TRBV20-1 and TRBJ2-1. Persistent Graves' disease patients showed lower TCR Shannon entropy and fewer highly expanded clones than newly diagnosed patients, suggesting clonal expansion.

Read against the paper, the sample's time point label means: newly diagnosed GD, antithyroid drugs for less than 3 months. RNA was extracted from PBMCs in TRIzol for both TCR sequencing and RNA sequencing. Graves' disease was diagnosed according to American Thyroid Association guidelines. The patients came from an endocrinology department in Xi'an, China. Each patient gave about 9.1 milliliters of peripheral blood, collected in an EDTA anticoagulant tube. Ficoll Paque Plus density gradient separation was used to isolate PBMCs, and no further T cell sorting was done. An Agilent 2100 Bioanalyzer and agarose gel were used to check RNA quality, and a NanoDrop 2000 was used to measure RNA concentration. From its cysteine to its phenylalanine, the CDR3 spans 18 amino acids. CDR3 DNA is the only sequence kept; it has 54 bases, read in frame from the first base. Trimming accounts for 2 bases at V and 1 base at J, while the number of junction bases matched to no gene is 8. CDR1 is given as MGHRA and CDR2 as YSYEKL, both from the germline V gene.

The library was made by multiplex PCR. This sample was sequenced with an Illumina HiSeq 4000. TCR beta libraries were built with iRepertoire HTBI primers and Arm-PCR amplification of CDR3 regions. PCR products were gel purified before sequencing. Processing in the source paper ran as follows. Gene usage analysis of CDR3 amino acid clonotypes relied on the approximately 62 TRBV and 12 to 15 TRBJ segments identified across samples. COPE and FqMerger were used to merge the filtered high-quality paired reads into contigs. BLAST was used to align contigs to the IMGT TRBV, TRBD and TRBJ reference genes, and CDR3 was defined following IMGT. Clonotypes above 0.1% frequency were classified as highly expanded clones. Shannon entropy was used to measure repertoire diversity, and the Gini coefficient was used to measure V-J evenness. A clonotype was considered public if more than one individual shared it. The public reads were reanalyzed by TCRdb: fastp trimming at Q25, MiXCR alignment, in-frame beta chains only. Identical CDR3 protein sequences are pooled into one entry, listed with their most common genes and DNA. TCRdb's processing, not the authors', yielded these V and J calls. The sample table holds approximately 540,000 distinct CDR3 sequences, of which 9.5% to 15% were seen once. 7.5% to 9% of the sample belongs to the ten largest clones.

Note on this clonotype: This receptor's antigen is unknown. Base quality data are lacking; no much larger clone is found one base away.

In addition, the sample was reused for a study of T cells in Graves' hyperthyroidism and ophthalmopathy. The second study also describes: Graves' hyperthyroidism was defined as stable when no progression to ophthalmopathy occurred over 18 months of follow-up. Hyperthyroidism patients were aged 18 to 65 years and newly diagnosed, with disease duration of less than 2 months. The study excluded patients with uncontrolled infections, other autoimmune diseases, pregnancy or lactation. Diagnoses were established on the basis of clinical symptoms, serum thyroxine and TRAb, thyroid ultrasound, and orbital computed tomography. The TCR CDR3 was subjected to a first round of RT-PCR using the HTBI primer set and the Qiagen OneStep RT-PCR kit. Most expanded thyroid clonotypes (frequency above 0.001) were also detected in blood, suggesting blood repertoires may reflect thyroid immune responses. In cross-validation, a model built on a 13 V-J signature told ophthalmopathy apart from stable hyperthyroidism with 87.88% sensitivity and about 81% specificity, and in testing the same model reached 80%/75%. In validation, the model predicted progression to ophthalmopathy a median of about 6.8 months before onset, with about 71% sensitivity and roughly 77% specificity. A discovery cohort of 95 to 100 patients, about 43 with Graves' ophthalmopathy and approximately 55 with stable Graves' hyperthyroidism, was used to find distinguishing TCR V-J signatures. Whether ophthalmopathy could be predicted prospectively was tested in an independent validation cohort made up of fewer than 20 hyperthyroidism patients plus 17 patients who later progressed to ophthalmopathy. The approximately 95 discovery patients were divided at random into training and test sets in a 7:3 ratio. Thyroid tissue and blood T-cell repertoires from more than five Graves' hyperthyroidism patients were also compared in the study. Following sampling, methimazole starting at 30 mg daily was given to hyperthyroidism patients, and high-dose intravenous methylprednisolone was given to ophthalmopathy patients. Libraries were constructed in a second round of multiplex PCR, after which size selection and purification were carried out. The libraries were sequenced on an Illumina HiSeq2000 using paired-end 100 bp reads. SOAPnuke was used to process the raw data, removing reads that contained adapters or uncalled bases, had a mean Phred below 15, or lacked an exact match to the constant primer or identifier. COPE v1.2.5 was used to merge high-quality paired reads, and clonotypes were defined as unique nucleotide sequences. MiTCR v1.1 was used to align the clonotypes against IMGT TRBV, TRBD and TRBJ reference segments. Analysis was restricted to V-J combinations with a frequency above 0.0001, which covered 98% to 99.2% of repertoires. A TCS score was defined as the ratio between F50 (clonal expansion) and ExV (chaos), using BLOSUM62-based TCRdist between CDR3 peptides within each V-J. Welch's t-statistics and random forest reduced fewer than 600 V-J features to roughly 13, which were used in a naive Bayes classifier (R e1071). No statistical method was used to fix the sample size in advance, and group allocation was not hidden from the investigators. According to the paper, TCR Vbeta CDR3 sequencing was carried out on approximately 140 peripheral blood samples, which came from 40 to 45 ophthalmopathy, 75 or so hyperthyroidism and about 17 progressor patients.

The sequence was obtained from a young woman with Graves disease. Donor details come from another sample of the same person, matched by shared clones. The V and J genes are TRBV4-1 and TRBJ2-6; TRBD2 lines up with 7 middle nucleotides. The sample here was peripheral blood mononuclear cells (PBMCs), taken at new diagnosis, from a patient treated with antithyroid drugs. The CDR3 protein sequence reads: CASSQQAGGSSGANVLTF. The sequenced DNA: TGCGCCAGCAGCCAACAAGCCGGCGGGAGTTCTGGGGCCAACGTCCTGACTTTC.